The text below deals with one T cell receptor (beta chain). The authors' processing: Amplified reference gene primers provided the basis for estimating nucleated cell counts. Sequencing was performed with immunoSEQ multiplex PCR; in TCRdb, only in-frame clones are kept and a portion is missing. V and J calls and clone size come straight from that table; D and trimming were deduced from the DNA. The profile shows about 400,000 clones, approximately 86% of them singletons. These data come from a study of blood T cell repertoires in COVID-19. About the study: The origin of the acute and convalescent COVID-19 samples was the United States, Italy and Spain. T cells, B-cell-depleted T cells, or PBMCs supplied cDNA or gDNA.

The CDR3 spans 14 residues. Per the germline V gene, CDR1 is MNHEY and CDR2 is SVGAGI. V lost 5 bases to trimming and J lost 5 bases, with 12 bases between them. This sequence originates from a human donor in a cohort sampled during active COVID-19. The sample was peripheral blood. V is TRBV6-5 and J is TRBJ2-2, with D possibly TRBD2 on 5 matching bases. CDR3 sequence: CASSKGVWTGELFF. CDR3 nucleotide sequence: TGTGCCAGCAGTAAGGGAGTGTGGACCGGGGAGCTGTTTTTT.